This record looks at one TCR beta chain sequence and its context. Across 24 US areas, participants ranged in age from 18 to 89 years. The study assigned cohorts using participant-reported clinical history. The data were obtained in a study of blood T cell repertoires in COVID-19. Under the authors' procedure: Reference gene primers were amplified, and this amplification served to estimate nucleated cell counts. The protocol was immunoSEQ multiplex PCR, while the TCRdb copy is restricted to in-frame clones and leaves out a portion. V, J and clone size were drawn from that table, and D and trimming were deduced from the DNA. This repertoire shows 250,000 to 300,000 clones, nearly 90% found once; its top ten account for 1.5% to 2%. Looked up from germline, CDR1 is MNHEY and CDR2 is SVGEGT. The V and J ends lost 2 bases and 1 base respectively, with 9 bases between them. The CDR3 runs 15 residues.

This TCR derives from a woman aged 55-70 years who had recovered from COVID-19. The material sequenced was PBMCs or T cells enriched from blood (not recorded which). This chain connects TRBV6-2 or TRBV6-3 to TRBJ1-5, with a possible D match to TRBD1 (5 bases). CDR3 sequence (DNA): TGTGCCAGCAGTTACGCAGGGCGAAGCAATCAGCCCCAGCATTTT. It specifies CASSYAGRSNQPQHF.